This TCR beta chain was obtained from a study of neurological immune-mediated disorders. This clonotype is medium-sized (0.01 to 0.1%). The antigen remains undetermined. Germline CDR1 reads KGHDR; CDR2 reads SFDVKD. V dropped 3 bases and J dropped 4; count of bases not matched to a gene: 4. CDR3 length: 16 residues. Regarding the study as a whole: CDR3 amino acid sequences of expanded clones were not shared across subjects, a result suggesting private repertoires in all groups.

The sorted-subset TCR libraries were prepared using some 960,000 CD4+ or CD8+ T cells as the starting material. TCRdb independently ran MiXCR on the 5' RACE reads; one entry per CDR3 protein. The sample records approximately 41,000 distinct CDR3 sequences, about 14% being singletons. The sequenced sample consisted of CD4+ T cells from blood. This receptor was taken from a woman aged 55-75 years with HTLV-1-associated myelopathy (HAM/TSP). The chain employs TRBV24-1 and TRBJ2-2, with 10 positions matching TRBD1. The CDR3 region is CATSDAGTGVTGELFF. The DNA of the CDR3 is TGTGCCACCAGTGATGCCGGGACAGGGGTCACCGGGGAGCTGTTTTTT.